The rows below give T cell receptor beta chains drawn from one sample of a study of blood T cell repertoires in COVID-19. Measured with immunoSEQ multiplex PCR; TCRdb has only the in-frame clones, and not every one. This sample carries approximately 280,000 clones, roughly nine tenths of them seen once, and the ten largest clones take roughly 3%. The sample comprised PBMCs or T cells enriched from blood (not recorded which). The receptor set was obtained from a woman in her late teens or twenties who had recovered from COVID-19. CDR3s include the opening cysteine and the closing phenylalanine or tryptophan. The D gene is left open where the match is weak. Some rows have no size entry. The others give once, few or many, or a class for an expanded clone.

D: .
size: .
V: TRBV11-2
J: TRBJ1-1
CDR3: CASSLSNTEAFF
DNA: TGTGCCAGCAGCTTATCAAACACTGAAGCTTTCTTT

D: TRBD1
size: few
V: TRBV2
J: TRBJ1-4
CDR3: CASSEARDRGRWLFF
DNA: TGTGCCAGCAGTGAAGCGCGGGACAGGGGGAGGTGGCTGTTTTTT

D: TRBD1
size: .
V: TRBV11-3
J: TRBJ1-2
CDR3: CASSLEGETGGYTF
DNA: TGTGCCAGCAGCTTAGAGGGGGAGACAGGGGGCTACACCTTC

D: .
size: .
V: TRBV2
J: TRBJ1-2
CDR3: CASSERPGLYYGYTF
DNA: TGTGCCAGCAGTGAGAGGCCAGGGCTTTACTATGGCTACACCTTC

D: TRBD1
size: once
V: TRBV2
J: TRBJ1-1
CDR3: CASTADRGYTEAFF
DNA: TGTGCCAGCACCGCCGACAGGGGGTACACTGAAGCTTTCTTT

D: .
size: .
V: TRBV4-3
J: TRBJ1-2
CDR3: CASSQDPGGRDPHGYTF
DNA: TGCGCCAGCAGCCAAGATCCCGGGGGGCGCGATCCGCATGGCTACACCTTC

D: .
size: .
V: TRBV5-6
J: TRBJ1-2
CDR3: CASSLGRFTYGYTF
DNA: TGTGCCAGCAGCTTGGGCCGGTTTACCTATGGCTACACCTTC

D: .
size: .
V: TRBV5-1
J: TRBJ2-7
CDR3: CASSLDRQAYEQYF
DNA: TGCGCCAGCAGCTTGGACAGACAAGCCTACGAGCAGTACTTC

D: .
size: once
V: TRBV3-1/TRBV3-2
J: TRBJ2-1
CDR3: CASSQAWANNEQFF
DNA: TGTGCCAGCAGCCAAGCATGGGCCAACAATGAGCAGTTCTTC

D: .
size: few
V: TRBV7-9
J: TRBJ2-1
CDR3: CASSLARQAIDNEQFF
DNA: TGTGCCAGCAGCTTAGCTAGACAGGCTATCGACAATGAGCAGTTCTTC

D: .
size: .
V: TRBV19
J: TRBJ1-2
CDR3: CASSIHREIGYGYTF
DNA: TGTGCCAGTAGTATACACAGGGAGATTGGCTATGGCTACACCTTC

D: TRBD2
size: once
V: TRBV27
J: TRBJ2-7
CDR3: CASSLTNRPLAGDSYEQYF
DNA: TGTGCCAGCAGTCTAACGAACCGGCCACTAGCGGGAGACTCATACGAGCAGTACTTC

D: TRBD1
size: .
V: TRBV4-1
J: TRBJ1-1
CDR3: CASSSRGQGLGPEAFF
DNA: TGCGCCAGCAGCTCCCGGGGACAGGGGTTGGGCCCTGAAGCTTTCTTT

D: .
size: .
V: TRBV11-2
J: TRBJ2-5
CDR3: CASSLGQQPGSETQYF
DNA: TGTGCCAGCAGCTTAGGCCAACAGCCCGGATCCGAGACCCAGTACTTC

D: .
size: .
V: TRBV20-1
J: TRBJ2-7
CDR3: CSASLSPTYEQYF
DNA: TGCAGTGCTAGTCTTTCCCCTACCTACGAGCAGTACTTC

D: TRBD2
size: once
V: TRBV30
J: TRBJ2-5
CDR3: CAWIGTSGSRETQYF
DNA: TGTGCCTGGATTGGGACTAGCGGGAGTCGGGAGACCCAGTACTTC

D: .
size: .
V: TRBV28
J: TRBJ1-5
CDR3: CASSLDRNQPQHF
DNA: TGTGCCAGCAGTCTGGACAGAAATCAGCCCCAGCATTTT

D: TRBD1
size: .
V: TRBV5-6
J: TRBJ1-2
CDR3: CASSSLTGDYGYTF
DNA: TGTGCCAGCAGCTCGCTCACAGGGGACTATGGCTACACCTTC

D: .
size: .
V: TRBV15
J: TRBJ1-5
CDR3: CATSTIFPGKMQPQHF
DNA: TGTGCCACCAGCACCATATTTCCAGGGAAAATGCAGCCCCAGCATTTT

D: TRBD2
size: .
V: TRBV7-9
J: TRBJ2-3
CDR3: CASSRQLGLAHSTDTQYF
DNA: TGTGCCAGCAGCCGACAGCTGGGACTAGCGCACAGCACAGATACGCAGTATTTT

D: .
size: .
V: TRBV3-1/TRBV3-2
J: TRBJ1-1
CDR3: CASSQLSIMNTEAFF
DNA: TGTGCCAGCAGCCAATTGAGTATTATGAACACTGAAGCTTTCTTT

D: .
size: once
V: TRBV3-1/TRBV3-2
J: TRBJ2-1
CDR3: CASSQTSRRGETYNEQFF
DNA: TGTGCCAGCAGCCAAACCTCACGGAGGGGAGAGACCTACAATGAGCAGTTCTTC

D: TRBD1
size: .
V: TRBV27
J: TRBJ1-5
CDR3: CASTATGTVSNQPQHF
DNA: TGTGCCAGCACCGCCACCGGGACAGTTAGCAATCAGCCCCAGCATTTT

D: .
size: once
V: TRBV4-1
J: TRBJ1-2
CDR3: CASSQDSEEPEGYTF
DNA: TGCGCCAGCAGCCAAGATTCGGAGGAGCCAGAAGGCTACACCTTC

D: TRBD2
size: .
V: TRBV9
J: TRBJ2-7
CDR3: CASSVATGLAGGHEQYF
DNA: TGTGCCAGCAGCGTAGCTACCGGGCTAGCGGGAGGTCACGAGCAGTACTTC

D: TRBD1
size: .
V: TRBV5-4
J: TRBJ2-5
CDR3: CASSLLTGGGETQYF
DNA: TGTGCCAGCAGCTTGTTGACAGGGGGTGGAGAGACCCAGTACTTC

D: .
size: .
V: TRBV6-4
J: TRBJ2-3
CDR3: CASSETGGTDTQYF
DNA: TGTGCCAGCAGTGAAACTGGGGGGACAGATACGCAGTATTTT

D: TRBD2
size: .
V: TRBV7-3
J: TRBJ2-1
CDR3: CASSLTLAGAHEQFF
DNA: TGTGCCAGCAGCTTAACGCTAGCGGGAGCACATGAGCAGTTCTTC

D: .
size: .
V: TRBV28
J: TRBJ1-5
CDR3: CASSLIQGNQPQHF
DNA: TGTGCCAGCAGTTTAATACAGGGCAATCAGCCCCAGCATTTT

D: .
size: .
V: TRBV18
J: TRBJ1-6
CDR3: CASSPMGGYNSPLHF
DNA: TGTGCCAGCTCACCAATGGGGGGGTATAATTCACCCCTCCACTTT

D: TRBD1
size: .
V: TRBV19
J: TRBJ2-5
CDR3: CASRTGGSKTQYF
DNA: TGTGCCAGTAGAACAGGGGGCTCGAAGACCCAGTACTTC

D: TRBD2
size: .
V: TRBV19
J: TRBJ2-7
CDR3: CASRKLAAPTYEQYF
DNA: TGTGCCAGTAGGAAACTAGCGGCCCCTACCTACGAGCAGTACTTC

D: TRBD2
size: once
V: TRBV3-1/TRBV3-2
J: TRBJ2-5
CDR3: CASSQENIAGVKETQYF
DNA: TGTGCCAGCAGCCAAGAGAACATTGCGGGAGTGAAGGAGACCCAGTACTTC

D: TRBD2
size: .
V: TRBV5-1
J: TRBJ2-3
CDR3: CASKLADTDTQYF
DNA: TGCGCCAGCAAACTAGCGGACACAGATACGCAGTATTTT

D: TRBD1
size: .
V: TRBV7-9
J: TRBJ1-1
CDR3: CASSQNQGQSEAFF
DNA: TGTGCCAGCAGCCAGAACCAGGGACAGAGTGAAGCTTTCTTT

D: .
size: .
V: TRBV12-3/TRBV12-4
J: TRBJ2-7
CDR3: CASSLGGSYEQYF
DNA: TGTGCCAGCAGTTTAGGAGGGAGCTACGAGCAGTACTTC

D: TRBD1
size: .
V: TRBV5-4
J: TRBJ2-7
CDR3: CASSSRDRGPIYEQYF
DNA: TGTGCCAGCAGCTCTCGGGACAGGGGGCCTATCTACGAGCAGTACTTC

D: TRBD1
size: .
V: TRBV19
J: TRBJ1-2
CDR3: CASSINQGAHGYTF
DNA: TGTGCCAGTAGTATAAATCAGGGGGCGCATGGCTACACCTTC

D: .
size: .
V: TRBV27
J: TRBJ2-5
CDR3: CASGKTGRETQYF
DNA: TGTGCCAGCGGAAAGACAGGGAGGGAGACCCAGTACTTC

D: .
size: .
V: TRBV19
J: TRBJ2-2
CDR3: CASKVSGLGTAHTGELFF
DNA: TGTGCCAGTAAGGTTTCGGGGTTGGGGACTGCACATACCGGGGAGCTGTTTTTT

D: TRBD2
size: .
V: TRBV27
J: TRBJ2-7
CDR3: CASSLHGAGVYEQYF
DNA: TGTGCCAGCAGTCTCCATGGCGCGGGGGTCTACGAGCAGTACTTC

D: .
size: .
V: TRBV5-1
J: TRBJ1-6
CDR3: CASQGILSSPLHF
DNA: TGCGCCAGCCAGGGGATCTTGAGTTCACCCCTCCACTTT

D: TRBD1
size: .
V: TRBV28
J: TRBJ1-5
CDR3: CASRGPGQGLNQPQHF
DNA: TGTGCCAGCAGGGGACCGGGACAGGGTCTCAATCAGCCCCAGCATTTT

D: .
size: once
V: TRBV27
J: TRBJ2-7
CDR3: CASAFWGVEAYEQYF
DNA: TGTGCCAGCGCTTTCTGGGGGGTCGAAGCCTACGAGCAGTACTTC

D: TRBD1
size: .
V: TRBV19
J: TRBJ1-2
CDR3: CASSRAGTGFFGYTF
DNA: TGTGCCAGTAGTCGAGCCGGGACAGGATTTTTTGGCTACACCTTC

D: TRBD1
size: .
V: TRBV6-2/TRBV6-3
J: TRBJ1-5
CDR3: CASSFGYRGGLQPQHF
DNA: TGTGCCAGCAGTTTCGGGTACAGGGGTGGTTTGCAGCCCCAGCATTTT

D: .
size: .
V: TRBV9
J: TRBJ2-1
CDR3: CASSVAGESYNEQFF
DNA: TGTGCCAGCAGCGTAGCGGGGGAATCCTACAATGAGCAGTTCTTC

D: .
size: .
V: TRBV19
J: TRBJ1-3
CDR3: CASSIVSSGNTIYF
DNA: TGTGCCAGTAGTATAGTGAGCTCTGGAAACACCATATATTTT

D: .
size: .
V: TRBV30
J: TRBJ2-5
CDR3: CAWSPQGGGETQYF
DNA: TGTGCCTGGAGTCCTCAGGGAGGGGGAGAGACCCAGTACTTC

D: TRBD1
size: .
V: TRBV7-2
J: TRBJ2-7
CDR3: CASSRDRAAYEQYF
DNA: TGTGCCAGCAGCCGTGACAGGGCCGCCTACGAGCAGTACTTC

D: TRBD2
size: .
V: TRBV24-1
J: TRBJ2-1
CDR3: CATSDGGAVDEQFF
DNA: TGTGCCACCAGTGACGGGGGGGCTGTCGATGAGCAGTTCTTC

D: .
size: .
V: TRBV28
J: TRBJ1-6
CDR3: CASSFPSSYNSPLHF
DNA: TGTGCCAGCAGTTTCCCGAGCTCCTATAATTCACCCCTCCACTTT

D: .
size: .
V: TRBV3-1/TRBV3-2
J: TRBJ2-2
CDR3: CASSQRREDTGELFF
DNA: TGTGCCAGCAGCCAAAGGCGGGAAGACACCGGGGAGCTGTTTTTT